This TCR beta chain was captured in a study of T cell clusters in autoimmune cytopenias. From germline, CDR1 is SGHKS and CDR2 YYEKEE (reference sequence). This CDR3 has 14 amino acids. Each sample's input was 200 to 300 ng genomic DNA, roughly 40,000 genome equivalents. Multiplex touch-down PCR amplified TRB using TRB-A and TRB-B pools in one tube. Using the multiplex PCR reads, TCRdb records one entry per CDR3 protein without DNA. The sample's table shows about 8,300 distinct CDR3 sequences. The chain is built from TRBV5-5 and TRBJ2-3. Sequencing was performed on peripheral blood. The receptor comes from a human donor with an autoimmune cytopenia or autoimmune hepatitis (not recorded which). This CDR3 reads CASSELWEYDTQYF.